The 23 T cell receptor beta chains below come from one sample, sequenced in a study of blood T cell repertoires in COVID-19. The repertoire was sequenced with immunoSEQ multiplex PCR; TCRdb's copy has only in-frame clones and lacks some. The profile shows under 250,000 clones, almost 85% of them singletons. The sequenced sample was PBMCs or T cells enriched from blood (not recorded which). Source of these receptors: a woman aged 45-59 years with acute COVID-19.

The chain links TRBV5-1 to TRBJ2-7; 8 nucleotides align to TRBD1. Germline trimming cut 4 bases from V and 5 bases from J; bases unmatched to any gene: 8. The CDR3 covers 14 residues. The germline gives CDR1 SGHRS, CDR2 YFSETQ. CDR3 nucleotide sequence: TGCGCCAGCAGCATCCGGGACAGGTACGACGAGCAGTACTTC. This encodes CASSIRDRYDEQYF.

J is TRBJ1-1 and V is TRBV19; no definite D call. Trimming removed 3 bases at V and 5 bases at J, with 16 bases between. The length of the CDR3 is 15 residues. Germline loops: CDR1 LNHDA, CDR2 SQIVND (reference sequence). The CDR3 loop is CASSMDWAAGTEAFF. The CDR3 DNA is TGTGCCAGTAGTATGGACTGGGCTGCCGGGACTGAAGCTTTCTTT. The entire variable domain, with the rest obtained from reference TRBV19 and TRBJ1-1, is as follows: DGGITQSPKYLFRKEGQNVTLSCEQNLNHDAMYWYRQDPGQGLRLIYYSQIVNDFQKGDIAEGYSVSREKKESFPLTVTSAQKNPTAFYLCASSMDWAAGTEAFFGQGTRLTVV.

The CDR3 reads CASSLGILRDEQFF. CDR3 bases: TGTGCCAGCAGTTTAGGAATTTTGAGGGATGAGCAGTTCTTC. This chain joins TRBV28 and TRBJ2-1, with D maybe TRBD2 (5 bases). CDR1 MDHEN and CDR2 SYDVKM come from the germline V gene. V dropped 2 bases and J dropped 8 bases, with 13 bases sitting between them. The CDR3 runs to 14 residues.

With regard to this clone: The sample contains more than one DNA sequence encoding this CDR3. The rearrangement links TRBV7-8 to TRBJ1-6; TRBD1 aligns across 7 bases. After removal of 3 bases from V and 7 bases from J, the junction contained 6 bases not matched to a gene. This CDR3 contains 15 residues. Germline CDR1 and CDR2: SGHVS and FQNEAQ. The CDR3 sequence is CASSFEGAENSPLHF. CDR3 bases: TGTGCCAGCAGCTTCGAGGGGGCGGAAAATTCACCCCTCCACTTT.

J is TRBJ1-1 and V is TRBV30, with 9 bases lining up with TRBD1. The ends lost 3 bases at V and 4 bases at J; junction bases unmatched: 6. The length of the CDR3 is 14 residues. From germline, CDR1 is GTSNPN and CDR2 SVGIG (reference sequence). The CDR3 DNA reads TGTGCCTGGAGCCCGGGACAGGGCAGCACTGAAGCTTTCTTT. This sequence encodes CAWSPGQGSTEAFF. The entire variable domain, with the rest obtained from reference TRBV30 and TRBJ1-1, is as follows: SQTIHQWPATLVQPVGSPLSLECTVEGTSNPNLYWYRQAAGRGLQLLFYSVGIGQISSEVPQNLSASRPQDRQFILSSKKLLLSDSGFYLCAWSPGQGSTEAFFGQGTRLTVV.

The chain is built from TRBV27 and TRBJ1-1, with D unresolved. Germline V gene sequence: CDR1 MNHEY, CDR2 SMNVEV (reference sequence). With 7 bases removed from V and 0 bases from J, the gap between germline ends came to 9 bases. The CDR3 extends over 13 amino acids. Here the CDR3 reads CASKWEMNTEAFF. The CDR3 region has the DNA TGTGCCAGCAAGTGGGAGATGAACACTGAAGCTTTCTTT.

This chain links TRBV30 with TRBJ1-2, with TRBD1 matching 8 bases. The CDR3 length is 15 residues. The V gene's germline CDR1 is GTSNPN and CDR2 SVGIG (reference sequence). V dropped 2 bases and J dropped 8; count of bases not matched to a gene: 13. Here the CDR3 DNA reads TGTGCCTGGAGTCGGGAGCAGGGGACAGGAGGAGGCTACACCTTC. Its protein product is CAWSREQGTGGGYTF.

The chain uses TRBV15 and TRBJ1-1; no firm D call. CDR1 LNHNV and CDR2 YYDKDF come from the germline V gene (reference sequence). Trimming shortened V by 0 bases and J by 3 bases, and 29 bases separated the two germline ends. This CDR3 has 21 amino acids. CDR3 nucleotides: TGTGCCACCAGCAGAGATTACGCGAGTCCCCTGTTGGGAGTCGAGGACACTGAAGCTTTCTTT. Translation gives CATSRDYASPLLGVEDTEAFF.

The V gene is TRBV25-1, the J gene TRBJ1-4; a possible D gene is TRBD1 (6 bases). Germline CDR1 MGHDK, CDR2 SYGVNS. The V and J ends lost 3 bases and 0 bases respectively, with 8 bases between them. This CDR3 has 15 residues. CDR3 in amino acids: CASSDRQATNEKLFF. The CDR3 bases are TGTGCCAGCAGTGACCGACAGGCAACTAATGAAAAACTGTTTTTT.

This clone was detected a few times. The chain combines TRBV19 with TRBJ1-2, with a tentative D call TRBD1 (6 bases). Germline V gene lookup returns CDR1 LNHDA and CDR2 SQIVND (reference sequence). The V end was cut by 5 bases, the J end by 6 bases, with 19 bases between. The CDR3 extends over 15 amino acids. CDR3 loop: CASSPRTAEGDGYTF. The DNA of the CDR3 is TGTGCCAGTAGTCCCCGGACAGCGGAAGGGGATGGCTACACCTTC.

The rearrangement links TRBV12-3 or TRBV12-4 to TRBJ1-5; D is ambiguous. Trimming shortened V by 6 bases and J by 3 bases, and 6 bases separated the two germline ends. This CDR3 has 12 amino acids. In nucleotides, the CDR3 is TGTGCCAGCAGCCCATTCAATCAGCCCCAGCATTTT. Translated, it gives CASSPFNQPQHF.

The table lists this clone with many counts. The rearrangement uses TRBV4-3 and TRBJ2-7; 7 nucleotides match TRBD1. With 0 bases clipped from V and 2 bases from J, the junction kept 4 bases outside the gene matches. The CDR3 sequence is 15 residues long. The germline V gene encodes CDR1 LGHNA and CDR2 YSLEER. CDR3 loop: CASSQEPGQTYEQYF. In nucleotides, the CDR3 is TGCGCCAGCAGCCAAGAACCGGGACAGACCTACGAGCAGTACTTC.

V and J are TRBV6-4 and TRBJ2-2, with 7 bases that match TRBD1. The germline V gene has CDR1 MRHNA and CDR2 SNTAGT. The CDR3 has 14 residues. Germline trimming cut 4 bases from V and 6 bases from J; bases unmatched to any gene: 5. CDR3 in DNA: TGTGCCAGCAGTGTAATAACAGGGGCCGGGGAGCTGTTTTTT. Translated: CASSVITGAGELFF.

The rearrangement uses TRBV3-1 (or the pseudogene TRBV3-2) and TRBJ2-7; D is possibly TRBD2 (5 bases). The CDR3 is 13 residues long. Germline CDR1 LGHDT, CDR2 YNNKEL (reference sequence). Trimming took 5 bases from V and 6 from J, leaving 14 bases between them. CDR3 loop: CASSFGHAGEQYF. DNA for the CDR3: TGTGCCAGCAGCTTCGGGCACGCGGGCGAGCAGTACTTC.

The chain recombines TRBV19 with TRBJ2-2, with D perhaps matching TRBD1 (6 bases). Looked up from germline, CDR1 is LNHDA and CDR2 is SQIVND (reference sequence). The V end lost 3 bases, the J end lost 5 bases, and 16 bases lay between the germline ends. The CDR3 totals 16 residues. In DNA form, the CDR3 reads TGTGCCAGTAGTATTAATATGGGGGCGCGTACCGGGGAGCTGTTTTTT. Amino acid sequence: CASSINMGARTGELFF.

This chain joins TRBV6-4 and TRBJ1-2; D remains unclear. CDR3 size: 11 residues. Per germline, CDR1 MRHNA and CDR2 SNTAGT. V gave up 4 bases and J gave up 5 bases, with 5 bases separating them. This chain's CDR3 is CASSAGYGYTF. The CDR3 bases are TGTGCCAGCAGTGCGGGGTATGGCTACACCTTC.

The chain uses TRBV19 and TRBJ2-5, with D possibly matching TRBD2 (6 bases). Germline V gene data show CDR1 as LNHDA and CDR2 as SQIVND (reference sequence). This CDR3 has 16 amino acids. V was trimmed by 5 bases and J by 9 bases, leaving 25 bases between them. CDR3 in DNA: TGTGCCAGTAGTTCCTACGGATGGGGGGTCCCGTGGGCCCAGTACTTC. This sequence encodes CASSSYGWGVPWAQYF.

This sequence joins TRBV6-5 and TRBJ2-2; a possible D gene is TRBD2 (6 bases). Germline V lookup: CDR1 MNHEY, CDR2 SVGAGI. Trimming removed 4 bases from V and 4 bases from J, with 13 bases in between. This CDR3 is built from 15 residues. The CDR3 is CASSSTGGSTGELFF. In nucleotides, the CDR3 is TGTGCCAGCAGTTCGACCGGGGGTAGCACCGGGGAGCTGTTTTTT.

The CDR3 DNA is TGTGCCAGCAGTGGACAGGGGGTTTATGGCTACACCTTC. It specifies CASSGQGVYGYTF. The V and J genes are TRBV12-3 or TRBV12-4 and TRBJ1-2; 10 nucleotides line up with TRBD1. Trimming at V came to 5 bases and at J to 5 bases, leaving 2 bases not matched to a gene. This CDR3 has 13 amino acids.

The chain carries TRBV5-4 and TRBJ1-1; 7 bases are shared with TRBD1. V trimming: 0 bases; J trimming: 6 bases; junction bases outside the gene matches: 11. CDR1 SGHNT and CDR2 YYREEE come from the germline V gene (reference sequence). CDR3 length: 16 amino acids. The CDR3 sequence: CASSLGLRQGGAEAFF. In nucleotides, the CDR3 is TGTGCCAGCAGCTTGGGTCTCCGGCAGGGGGGAGCTGAAGCTTTCTTT.

The chain links TRBV30 to TRBJ1-2; perhaps TRBD1 as D (6 bases). Germline V lookup: CDR1 GTSNPN, CDR2 SVGIG (reference sequence). With 4 bases removed from V and 8 bases from J, the gap between germline ends came to 17 bases. The CDR3 has 13 amino acids. Here the CDR3 reads CAWTAQGRGGYTF. CDR3 bases: TGTGCCTGGACCGCGCAGGGGCGCGGCGGCTACACCTTC.

The chain has TRBV5-1 and TRBJ2-1; 8 bases align to TRBD2. Germline V gene sequence: CDR1 SGHRS, CDR2 YFSETQ. The CDR3 runs 16 residues. V was clipped by 1 base and J by 0 bases; unmatched bases: 3. CDR3 region: CASSLKRGSSYNEQFF. In nucleotides, the CDR3 is TGCGCCAGCAGCTTGAAGCGGGGGAGCTCCTACAATGAGCAGTTCTTC.

This clone was seen once. The V gene is TRBV7-8, the J gene TRBJ1-1; 9 positions agree with TRBD1. V trimming: 3 bases; J trimming: 5 bases; junction bases outside the gene matches: 22. CDR3 length equals 20 residues. Per germline, CDR1 SGHVS and CDR2 FQNEAQ. The CDR3 loop reads CASSFPRMGPRDRVYTEAFF. The DNA for the CDR3 is TGTGCCAGCAGCTTTCCCCGTATGGGGCCCCGGGACAGGGTATATACTGAAGCTTTCTTT.